This entry lists 23 T cell receptor beta chains sequenced from one sample in a study of vaccination and CD4 T cells after COVID-19. These receptors are not linked to any known antigen. The Oncomine TCR Beta short-read assay sequenced DNA from cultured CD4+ T cells. TCRdb independently ran MiXCR on the PCR reads; one entry per CDR3 protein. The sample has roughly 20,000 distinct CDR3 sequences; roughly 50% are singletons. Noted treatment: roughly nine-day PBMC culture with coronavirus spike peptide pools or control peptides (ViraFEST assay). The sample consisted of CD4+ T cells from blood, cultured in vitro. The receptors stem from a human donor who had recovered from COVID-19.

The V call is TRBV4-1, the J call TRBJ1-1; possible D gene TRBD1, 6 bases. The length of the CDR3 is 18 residues. The germline gives CDR1 MGHRA, CDR2 YSYEKL. V gave up 1 base and J gave up 4 bases, with 22 bases separating them. As DNA, the CDR3 is TGCGCCAGCAGCCAAGTGAAGGCAGGGGTTCCTCAGGGCACTGAAGCTTTCTTT. Translated: CASSQVKAGVPQGTEAFF.

This clonotype has a handful of counts. The V and J genes are TRBV24-1 and TRBJ1-2; D may be TRBD1 (6 bases). Trimming took 3 bases from V and 6 from J, leaving 13 bases between them. The CDR3 is 14 residues long. Germline loops: CDR1 KGHDR, CDR2 SFDVKD. The CDR3 reads CATSDPRGADGYTF. The CDR3 DNA follows: TGTGCCACCAGTGATCCTCGGGGGGCAGATGGCTACACCTTC.

The V and J genes are TRBV20-1 and TRBJ1-2; TRBD1 might be the D (5 bases). Germline CDR1 reads DFQATT; CDR2 reads SNEGSKA (reference sequence). This CDR3 contains 13 residues. The V gene lost 6 bases and the J gene lost 10 bases, with 21 bases spanning the gap. CDR3 bases: TGCAGTGCCCTCCGGAGGTTTGGGGCAGTCTACACCTTC. This codes for CSALRRFGAVYTF.

V usage is TRBV12-3 or TRBV12-4 and J usage is TRBJ1-2; no definite D call. V was pared by 6 bases and J by 0 bases, with 11 bases between. The CDR3 runs 14 residues. CDR3 loop: CASSARVANYGYTF. CDR3 sequence (DNA): TGTGCCAGCAGCGCGCGGGTTGCTAACTATGGCTACACCTTC.

This clonotype occurred once. V gene TRBV19 combines with J gene TRBJ2-7; D remains unclear. Trimming left V 5 bases short and J 7 bases short, with 9 bases between. The CDR3 is made up of 11 amino acids. Germline CDR1 LNHDA, CDR2 SQIVND (reference sequence). The CDR3 region has the DNA TGTGCCAGTAGTCGCGGCCGGGAGCAGTACTTC. Translated, it gives CASSRGREQYF.

The chain is built from TRBV11-2 and TRBJ2-5; TRBD2 matches at 8 bases. With V trimmed by 1 base and J by 4 bases, 5 bases remained unmatched. From germline, CDR1 is SGHAT and CDR2 FQNNGV. The CDR3 length is 15 residues. CDR3 region: CASSLGAGVRETQYF. CDR3 DNA sequence: TGTGCCAGCAGCTTAGGAGCGGGAGTACGAGAGACCCAGTACTTC.

This clonotype turned up a few times. The CDR3 region has the DNA TGTGCCAGCAGCCAAAACTCGGGACAGGGCCAAGAGACCCAGTACTTC. Protein sequence: CASSQNSGQGQETQYF. This chain links TRBV7-2 with TRBJ2-5, with 9 positions matching TRBD1. After removal of 5 bases from V and 1 base from J, the junction contained 8 bases not matched to a gene. The CDR3 runs to 16 residues. In germline, CDR1 is SGHTA, CDR2 FQGNSA.

This clonotype appeared a few times. This sequence joins TRBV30 and TRBJ1-5; 9 bases fit TRBD1. In germline, CDR1 is GTSNPN, CDR2 SVGIG (reference sequence). Trimming cost V 5 bases and J 4 bases; bases outside gene matches: 3. This CDR3 contains 13 residues. The CDR3 reads CAWGGQGNQPQHF. The CDR3, as DNA: TGTGCCTGGGGGGGACAGGGTAATCAGCCCCAGCATTTT. The whole variable domain, filled in from reference TRBV30 and TRBJ1-5, reads SQTIHQWPATLVQPVGSPLSLECTVEGTSNPNLYWYRQAAGRGLQLLFYSVGIGQISSEVPQNLSASRPQDRQFILSSKKLLLSDSGFYLCAWGGQGNQPQHFGDGTRLSIL.

The sample holds a few counts of this clonotype. The chain uses TRBV12-3 or TRBV12-4 and TRBJ1-2, with D unresolved. The CDR3 consists of 12 residues. With 8 bases removed from V and 1 base from J, the gap between germline ends came to 8 bases. The CDR3 coding sequence is TGTGCCAGCGGAGCCAGTAACTATGGCTACACCTTC. Its translation: CASGASNYGYTF.

The chain recombines TRBV10-3 with TRBJ1-2, with no clear D. V dropped 2 bases and J dropped 12 bases, with 22 bases sitting between them. Germline CDR1 ENHRY, CDR2 SYGVKD. The CDR3 consists of 15 residues. Written as DNA, the CDR3 is TGTGCCATCAGTGAGAACCCCACCGGCGCAGACGGGAACACCTTC. As protein: CAISENPTGADGNTF.

This clonotype was observed a few times. This sequence joins TRBV27 and TRBJ2-7; D is tentatively TRBD1 or TRBD2 (5 bases each). The CDR3 has 16 residues. The germline CDR1 and CDR2 sequences are MNHEY and SMNVEV (reference sequence). Trimming pared 6 bases from V and 5 bases from J, leaving 23 bases between. CDR3 DNA: TGTGCCAGCAGGCAGGGATACGGGACGATACCCAACGAGCAGTACTTC. Encoded protein: CASRQGYGTIPNEQYF.

This clonotype was found a few times. This sequence joins TRBV7-3 and TRBJ2-1; D is uncertain. The V end was cut by 3 bases, the J end by 5 bases, with 8 bases between. In germline, CDR1 is SGHTA, CDR2 FQGTGA. This CDR3 has 13 amino acids. The CDR3 region has the DNA TGTGCCAGCAGCTTCACAGTGAACAATGAGCAGTTCTTC. Its translation is CASSFTVNNEQFF.

The chain is built from TRBV20-1 and TRBJ2-7; no clear D. V was trimmed by 0 bases and J by 0 bases, leaving 15 bases between them. Germline V gene lookup returns CDR1 DFQATT and CDR2 SNEGSKA (reference sequence). There are 16 residues in the CDR3. The CDR3 sequence: CSARDLIGKNSYEQYF. In nucleotides, the CDR3 is TGCAGTGCTAGAGATCTGATAGGGAAGAACTCCTACGAGCAGTACTTC.

This clonotype has more than one count but fewer than ten. The chain joins TRBV27 to TRBJ2-3; TRBD1 matches 10 bases. The CDR3 has 16 amino acids. V lost 7 bases and J lost 5; bases outside the gene matches: 12. Germline V gene data show CDR1 as MNHEY and CDR2 as SMNVEV (reference sequence). CDR3 region: CASTLFGTGVGDTQYF. CDR3 coding DNA: TGTGCCAGCACTTTGTTCGGGACAGGGGTAGGAGATACGCAGTATTTT.

The rearrangement uses TRBV24-1 and TRBJ2-5, with D possibly being TRBD1 or TRBD2 (7 bases each). V was trimmed by 3 bases and J by 4 bases, leaving 14 bases between them. The CDR3 consists of 15 residues. Per the germline V gene, CDR1 is KGHDR and CDR2 is SFDVKD. The CDR3, as DNA: TGTGCCACCAGTGATCCCAGGGGGGGCGGAGAGACCCAGTACTTC. It is translated as CATSDPRGGGETQYF.

This clonotype was observed a handful of times. The rearrangement links TRBV21-1 to TRBJ1-1. TRBV21-1 is a known pseudogene. The CDR3 length is 14 residues. The CDR3 is CASSSLSWGTEAFF. The CDR3 bases are TGTGCCAGCAGCAGTCTCTCGTGGGGCACTGAAGCTTTCTTT.

The V call is TRBV7-2, the J call TRBJ1-4; no clear D gene. Trimming cost V 6 bases and J 3 bases, with 14 bases left between them. Germline values: CDR1 SGHTA, CDR2 FQGNSA. The CDR3 loop spans 15 amino acids. The CDR3 DNA sequence: TGTGCCAGCAGAAGAGCCGGAACGGCTAATGAAAAACTGTTTTTT. Translating gives CASRRAGTANEKLFF.

This clonotype was seen once. The chain has TRBV20-1 and TRBJ2-7; maybe TRBD2 (6 bases). With 8 bases removed from V and 2 bases from J, the gap between germline ends came to 19 bases. This CDR3 contains 14 residues. The V gene's germline CDR1 is DFQATT and CDR2 SNEGSKA (reference sequence). CDR3 in DNA: TGCAGTCCATTAGGCGGGGAATACCCCTACGAGCAGTACTTC. Its translation: CSPLGGEYPYEQYF.

This clonotype is a singleton in its sample. The chain employs TRBV6-1 and TRBJ2-7; 10 bases match TRBD2. The ends lost 2 bases at V and 2 bases at J; junction bases unmatched: 3. CDR1 and CDR2 (germline): MNHNS, SASEGT. The CDR3 runs 15 residues. The CDR3 DNA sequence: TGTGCCAGCAGTGAATCACTAGCGGGGCCCTACGAGCAGTACTTC. Amino acids: CASSESLAGPYEQYF.

Remarks on this clonotype: Germline and junction disagree at one end, which may indicate a read error. V gene TRBV28 combines with J gene TRBJ2-7, with 7 bases that match TRBD1. The V gene's germline CDR1 is MDHEN and CDR2 SYDVKM. The CDR3 loop spans 12 amino acids. CDR3 DNA sequence: TGTGCCAGCAGCCGACTCGACAGGGCGTGTCACTTC. Its protein product is CASSRLDRACHF. The complete variable domain, with remaining parts taken from reference TRBV28 and TRBJ2-7, reads DVKVTQSSRYLVKRTGEKVFLECVQDMDHENMFWYRQDPGLGLRLIYFSYDVKMKEKGDIPEGYSVSREKKERFSLILESASTNQTSMYLCASSRLDRACHFGPGTRLTVT.

This clonotype was picked up a small number of times. The chain is built from TRBV7-2 and TRBJ1-1; D not resolved. Germline assignment: CDR1 SGHTA and CDR2 FQGNSA. This CDR3 comprises 14 residues. V lost 2 bases, J lost 3 bases, and 10 bases lay in between. CDR3 loop: CASSLTDGDTEAFF. CDR3 nucleotide sequence: TGTGCCAGCAGCTTAACCGACGGGGACACTGAAGCTTTCTTT.

The rearrangement uses TRBV2 and TRBJ2-7; D unclear. The CDR3 extends over 13 amino acids. Trimming pared 4 bases from V and 1 base from J, leaving 8 bases between. Germline assignment: CDR1 SNHLY and CDR2 FYNNEI. The CDR3 DNA is TGTGCCAGCAGTGGTTACGGTTCCTACGAGCAGTACTTC. Its protein is CASSGYGSYEQYF.

The chain couples TRBV30 to TRBJ1-1, with unresolved D. Germline V gives CDR1 GTSNPN, CDR2 SVGIG (reference sequence). Trimming shortened V by 3 bases and J by 6 bases, and 17 bases separated the two germline ends. This CDR3 region has 14 residues. The chain's CDR3 is CAWRPPQAGAEAFF. The CDR3 DNA reads as TGTGCCTGGAGGCCCCCGCAGGCTGGGGCTGAAGCTTTCTTT.